Below, one T cell receptor (beta chain) is given with its context. The sample comes from a study of blood T cell repertoires in COVID-19. Turning to the study itself: Samples taken during acute and convalescent COVID-19 were collected in the United States, Italy and Spain.

The table came from immunoSEQ multiplex PCR; TCRdb's copy has only in-frame clones and leaves some out. The data contain about 81,000 clones, 75% to 90% of them singletons. V shed 5 bases and J shed 3 bases, with 13 bases lying between them. This CDR3 is built from 14 residues. Per the germline V gene, CDR1 is SGHAT and CDR2 is FQNNGV. The chain carries TRBV11-2 and TRBJ1-2; D remains unclear. Source material: peripheral blood. This TCR derives from a man aged 65 to 85 with active or convalescent COVID-19. CDR3 protein: CASSPQMEDYGYTF. The CDR3 nucleotides read TGTGCCAGCAGCCCACAGATGGAGGACTATGGCTACACCTTC.